These 23 T cell receptor beta chains share one sample of origin, sequenced in a study of cytotoxic CD8 clonotypes in ibrutinib-treated CLL. The assay was immunoSEQ multiplex PCR, and TCRdb's table has in-frame clones only and misses some. The table has around 70,000 clones, over 65% seen once. Here the sequenced sample was PBMCs, taken after 24 months of ibrutinib treatment. The origin of the receptors is a human donor with chronic lymphocytic leukemia.

This rearrangement joins TRBV19 to TRBJ2-6; a weak D match, TRBD2 (5 bases). The V end lost 5 bases, the J end lost 1 base, and 9 bases lay between the germline ends. The germline gives CDR1 LNHDA, CDR2 SQIVND (reference sequence). The CDR3 contains 15 residues. Here the CDR3 DNA reads TGTGCCAGTAGTGAAAGGAGGTCTGGGGCCAACGTCCTGACTTTC. This codes for CASSERRSGANVLTF. Full variable domain (remainder filled in from reference TRBV19 and TRBJ2-6): DGGITQSPKYLFRKEGQNVTLSCEQNLNHDAMYWYRQDPGQGLRLIYYSQIVNDFQKGDIAEGYSVSREKKESFPLTVTSAQKNPTAFYLCASSERRSGANVLTFGAGSRLTVL.

CDR3 nucleotides: TGTGCCAGCAGTCCTAGCGGAGACTCCTACAATGAGCAGTTCTTC. Amino acid sequence: CASSPSGDSYNEQFF. This chain joins TRBV9 and TRBJ2-1; 7 bases match TRBD2. The CDR3 is 15 amino acids. Germline V lookup: CDR1 SGDLS, CDR2 YYNGEE. V trimming: 5 bases; J trimming: 0 bases; junction bases outside the gene matches: 5.

This clone was seen a handful of times. This chain links TRBV7-8 with TRBJ2-1; D unclear. The CDR3 covers 14 residues. In germline, CDR1 is SGHVS, CDR2 FQNEAQ. The V gene lost 4 bases and the J gene lost 1 base, with 8 bases spanning the gap. Here the CDR3 DNA reads TGTGCCAGCAGCTACCGGACGTCCTACAATGAGCAGTTCTTC. Protein sequence: CASSYRTSYNEQFF.

The rearrangement joins TRBV2 to TRBJ2-3, with no clear D. Germline CDR1 reads SNHLY; CDR2 reads FYNNEI. V lost 7 bases, J lost 4 bases, and 18 bases lay in between. The CDR3 contains 15 residues. The CDR3 reads CASKILVGWADTQYF. The CDR3 DNA follows: TGTGCCAGCAAAATCTTAGTCGGCTGGGCAGATACGCAGTATTTT.

This chain connects TRBV10-2 to TRBJ2-2; D is unclear. This CDR3 comprises 14 residues. Germline lookup yields CDR1 WSHSY and CDR2 SAAADI. Trimming removed 6 bases from V and 6 bases from J, with 14 bases in between. The CDR3 region is CASRPPVGAGELFF. For the CDR3, the DNA is TGCGCCAGCAGGCCCCCAGTTGGGGCCGGGGAGCTGTTTTTT.

This chain connects TRBV28 to TRBJ1-5; 8 nucleotides align to TRBD1. The V and J ends lost 6 bases and 4 bases, in that order; junction bases with no gene match: 8. Germline CDR1 reads MDHEN; CDR2 reads SYDVKM. The CDR3 sequence is 15 residues long. The CDR3 protein is CASSKGGDRNQPQHF. The DNA for the CDR3 is TGTGCCAGCAGCAAAGGGGGGGACAGGAATCAGCCCCAGCATTTT.

This clone appeared once. The chain employs TRBV30 and TRBJ2-1, with 7 bases identical to TRBD2. The CDR3 is 21 residues long. The ends lost 0 bases at V and 1 base at J; junction bases unmatched: 21. Germline V lookup: CDR1 GTSNPN, CDR2 SVGIG (reference sequence). CDR3 DNA: TGTGCCTGGAGTGTTTCTCGCCAGGGAAGGGCTAGCGGTTCATCCTACAATGAGCAGTTCTTC. This gives the protein CAWSVSRQGRASGSSYNEQFF.

The V call is TRBV6-1, the J call TRBJ2-2; unclear D gene. In germline, CDR1 is MNHNS, CDR2 SASEGT. V was cut by 3 bases and J by 3 bases, with 11 bases left in between. The CDR3 has 15 amino acids. CDR3 in DNA: TGTGCCAGCAGTGAGGGTGGGCTCGACACCGGGGAGCTGTTTTTT. Its protein product is CASSEGGLDTGELFF.

The CDR3 coding sequence is TGTGCCTGGAGTAGAGGGAGCACCTACGAGCAGTACTTC. Residues: CAWSRGSTYEQYF. The chain carries TRBV30 and TRBJ2-7, with D tentatively TRBD2 (5 bases). CDR3 size: 13 residues. Germline V gene lookup returns CDR1 GTSNPN and CDR2 SVGIG (reference sequence). The V and J ends lost 2 bases and 2 bases respectively, with 10 bases between them.

The chain is built from TRBV5-1 and TRBJ2-7; 9 bases line up with TRBD1. V lost 3 bases, J lost 1 base, and 2 bases stayed unmatched. Germline CDR1 SGHRS, CDR2 YFSETQ. The CDR3 runs 14 residues. The CDR3 loop is CASSSTGGSYEQYF. Here the CDR3 DNA reads TGCGCCAGCAGCTCGACAGGGGGTTCCTACGAGCAGTACTTC.

This chain connects TRBV6-1 to TRBJ1-3; D is unclear. From germline, CDR1 is MNHNS and CDR2 SASEGT. V dropped 3 bases and J dropped 0 bases, with 6 bases sitting between them. The CDR3 sequence is 14 residues long. CDR3 DNA: TGTGCCAGCAGTGATCATATCTCTGGAAACACCATATATTTT. Protein: CASSDHISGNTIYF.

This clone was seen just once. The V gene is TRBV7-9, the J gene TRBJ2-3; D gene ambiguous. V was clipped by 5 bases and J by 0 bases, with 12 bases between them. CDR1 and CDR2 from the germline V gene are SEHNR and FQNEAQ (reference sequence). This CDR3 spans 15 amino acids. The DNA of the CDR3 is TGTGCCAGCAGCGGAACGTCCTCTAGCACAGATACGCAGTATTTT. Protein product: CASSGTSSSTDTQYF.

A few counts support this clone. The V and J genes are TRBV15 and TRBJ2-1, with a possible D match to TRBD1 (5 bases). The germline CDR1 and CDR2 sequences are LNHNV and YYDKDF (reference sequence). This CDR3 spans 12 amino acids. Trimming shortened V by 3 bases and J by 10 bases, and 10 bases separated the two germline ends. DNA for the CDR3: TGTGCCACCAGCAGCCAGGGATTAGAGCAGTTCTTC. It encodes CATSSQGLEQFF.

The rearrangement uses TRBV2 and TRBJ1-2; D is uncertain. The CDR3 totals 10 residues. Germline V gene data show CDR1 as SNHLY and CDR2 as FYNNEI. Trimming cost V 4 bases and J 12 bases, with 9 bases left between them. For the CDR3, the DNA is TGTGCCAGCAGTGGGGCGATCGACACCTTC. This translates into CASSGAIDTF.

The genes are TRBV10-3 and TRBJ2-2; TRBD2 agrees at 9 bases. Losses at the gene ends were 5 bases for V and 0 bases for J; bases not matched to a gene: 4. Per germline, CDR1 ENHRY and CDR2 SYGVKD. This CDR3 is built from 16 residues. This CDR3 is CAISPTSGSNTGELFF. The CDR3 DNA reads as TGTGCCATCAGTCCCACTAGCGGGTCGAACACCGGGGAGCTGTTTTTT.

This clone was recorded only once. The V call is TRBV6-6, the J call TRBJ1-1; 7 nucleotides agree with TRBD1. V shed 1 base, J shed 1 base, and the junction held 0 bases outside the gene matches. This CDR3 is built from 14 residues. Germline-derived CDR1 and CDR2 are MNHNY and SVGAGI (reference sequence). The CDR3, as DNA: TGTGCCAGCAGTTACTGGACAGGGAACACTGAAGCTTTCTTT. Translation gives CASSYWTGNTEAFF.

J is TRBJ2-5 and V is TRBV28; 7 positions agree with TRBD1. V trimming: 11 bases; J trimming: 0 bases; junction bases outside the gene matches: 9. This CDR3 spans 14 amino acids. The germline gives CDR1 MDHEN, CDR2 SYDVKM. The CDR3 nucleotides read TGTGCCCAGACGACAGGGCAAGACCAAGAGACCCAGTACTTC. Encoded protein: CAQTTGQDQETQYF.

V is TRBV13 and J is TRBJ2-1; D possibly corresponds to TRBD2 (6 bases). V was trimmed by 0 bases and J by 0 bases, leaving 12 bases between them. Germline lookup yields CDR1 PRHDT and CDR2 FYEKMQ (reference sequence). This CDR3 spans 17 amino acids. CDR3 nucleotides: TGTGCCAGCAGCTTAGGCCGGAGGGAGCCCTCCTACAATGAGCAGTTCTTC. Its translation: CASSLGRREPSYNEQFF.

The chain has TRBV5-1 and TRBJ2-7, with 7 bases identical to TRBD2. In germline, CDR1 is SGHRS, CDR2 YFSETQ. The ends lost 0 bases at V and 2 bases at J; junction bases unmatched: 5. CDR3 size: 15 residues. CDR3 residues: CASSLEEGGTYEQYF. The CDR3 DNA is TGCGCCAGCAGCTTGGAAGAGGGAGGGACCTACGAGCAGTACTTC. The entire variable domain, with the rest obtained from reference TRBV5-1 and TRBJ2-7, is as follows: KAGVTQTPRYLIKTRGQQVTLSCSPISGHRSVSWYQQTPGQGLQFLFEYFSETQRNKGNFPGRFSGRQFSNSRSEMNVSTLELGDSALYLCASSLEEGGTYEQYFGPGTRLTVT.

V and J are TRBV11-1 and TRBJ2-7; D not certain. The CDR3 length is 13 residues. Trimming cost V 1 base and J 6 bases, with 10 bases left between them. Germline CDR1 SGHAT, CDR2 FQDESV (reference sequence). CDR3 region: CASSLVSTGEQYF. The CDR3 nucleotides read TGTGCCAGCAGCTTAGTCTCGACGGGCGAGCAGTACTTC.

This clone showed up just a few times. This chain uses TRBV19 with TRBJ2-1; tentatively, D is TRBD2 (5 bases). The germline V gene encodes CDR1 LNHDA and CDR2 SQIVND (reference sequence). Trimming left V 6 bases short and J 5 bases short, with 17 bases between. The CDR3 runs to 15 residues. In DNA, the CDR3 is TGTGCCAGTAGCGTACTAGTTTGGGGTCACAATGAGCAGTTCTTC. Translated: CASSVLVWGHNEQFF.

The V and J genes are TRBV6-6 and TRBJ1-1; 9 bases are shared with TRBD1. V dropped 2 bases and J dropped 11; count of bases not matched to a gene: 6. In germline, CDR1 is MNHNY, CDR2 SVGAGI (reference sequence). The CDR3 loop spans 13 amino acids. The DNA of the CDR3 is TGTGCCAGCAGTTACAAGGGACAGGGATGGGCTTTCTTT. This gives the protein CASSYKGQGWAFF.

This clone was observed once. J is TRBJ2-3 and V is TRBV5-4; 13 bases align to TRBD2. V was clipped by 4 bases and J by 2 bases; unmatched bases: 13. The CDR3 covers 19 residues. The germline CDR1 and CDR2 sequences are SGHNT and YYREEE (reference sequence). CDR3: CASSLGGTSGIQPTDTQYF. The CDR3 nucleotides are TGTGCCAGCAGCCTGGGGGGGACTAGCGGGATTCAACCCACAGATACGCAGTATTTT.